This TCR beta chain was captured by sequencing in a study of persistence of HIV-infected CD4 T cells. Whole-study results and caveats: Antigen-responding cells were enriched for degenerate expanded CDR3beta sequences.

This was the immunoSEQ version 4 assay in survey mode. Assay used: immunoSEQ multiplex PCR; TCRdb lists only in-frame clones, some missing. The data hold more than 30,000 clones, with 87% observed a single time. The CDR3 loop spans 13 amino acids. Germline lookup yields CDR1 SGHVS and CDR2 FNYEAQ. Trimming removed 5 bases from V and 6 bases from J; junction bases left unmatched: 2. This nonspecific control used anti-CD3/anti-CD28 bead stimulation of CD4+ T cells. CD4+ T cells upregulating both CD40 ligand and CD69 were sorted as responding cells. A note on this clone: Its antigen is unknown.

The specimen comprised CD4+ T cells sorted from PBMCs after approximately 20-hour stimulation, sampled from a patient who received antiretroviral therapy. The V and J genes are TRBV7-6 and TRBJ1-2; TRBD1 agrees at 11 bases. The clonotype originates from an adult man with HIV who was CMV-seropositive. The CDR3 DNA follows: TGTGCCAGCAGCGGGGACAGGGGGAATGGCTACACCTTC. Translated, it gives CASSGDRGNGYTF.